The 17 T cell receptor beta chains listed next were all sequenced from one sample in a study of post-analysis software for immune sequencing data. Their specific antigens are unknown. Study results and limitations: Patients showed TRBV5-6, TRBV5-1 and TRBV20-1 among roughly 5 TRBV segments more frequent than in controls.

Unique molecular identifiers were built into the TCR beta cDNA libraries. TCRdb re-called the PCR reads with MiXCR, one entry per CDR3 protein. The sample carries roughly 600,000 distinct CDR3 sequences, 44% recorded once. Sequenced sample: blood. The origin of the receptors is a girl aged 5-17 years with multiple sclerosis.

CDR3 in amino acids: CASSEIGPIRVYNEQFF. The DNA for the CDR3 is TGTGCCAGCAGTGAAATTGGGCCTATTAGGGTTTACAATGAGCAGTTCTTC. The chain recombines TRBV6-1 with TRBJ2-1; D is uncertain. Trimming took off 2 bases at V and 4 bases at J, with 18 bases between the two ends. The CDR3 spans 17 residues. Germline V CDR1 and CDR2: MNHNS, SASEGT.

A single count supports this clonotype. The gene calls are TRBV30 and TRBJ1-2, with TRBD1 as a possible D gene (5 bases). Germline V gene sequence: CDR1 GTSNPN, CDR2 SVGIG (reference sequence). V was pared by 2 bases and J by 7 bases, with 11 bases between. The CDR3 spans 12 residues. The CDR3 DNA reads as TGTGCCTGGAGTCAGACAGCACTTGGCTACACCTTC. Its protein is CAWSQTALGYTF. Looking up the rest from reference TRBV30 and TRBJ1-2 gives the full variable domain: SQTIHQWPATLVQPVGSPLSLECTVEGTSNPNLYWYRQAAGRGLQLLFYSVGIGQISSEVPQNLSASRPQDRQFILSSKKLLLSDSGFYLCAWSQTALGYTFGSGTRLTVV.

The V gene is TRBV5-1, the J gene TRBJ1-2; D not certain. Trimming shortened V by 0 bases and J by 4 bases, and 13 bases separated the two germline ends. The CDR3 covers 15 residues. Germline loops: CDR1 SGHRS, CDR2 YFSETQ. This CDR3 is CASSLGGVRGYGYTF. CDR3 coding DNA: TGCGCCAGCAGCTTGGGGGGAGTCCGGGGCTATGGCTACACCTTC.

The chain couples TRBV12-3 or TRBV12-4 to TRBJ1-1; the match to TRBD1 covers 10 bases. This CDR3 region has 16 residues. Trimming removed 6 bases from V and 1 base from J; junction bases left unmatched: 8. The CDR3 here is CASSPRQGAGNTEAFF. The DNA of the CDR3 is TGTGCCAGCAGCCCTCGACAGGGGGCAGGGAACACTGAAGCTTTCTTT.

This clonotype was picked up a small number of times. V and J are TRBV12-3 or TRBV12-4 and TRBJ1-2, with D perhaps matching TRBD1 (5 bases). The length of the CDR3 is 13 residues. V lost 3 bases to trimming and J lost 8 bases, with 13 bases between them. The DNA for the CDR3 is TGTGCCAGCAGTTTGGGCAGGGTTAAAGGCTACACCTTC. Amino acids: CASSLGRVKGYTF.

CDR3 sequence (DNA): TGTGCCAGCAGCCAAGATCGGCGCGGGGGGCGCACAGATACGCAGTATTTT. Translating it yields CASSQDRRGGRTDTQYF. The chain joins TRBV3-1 to TRBJ2-3; 8 bases are shared with TRBD2. Germline CDR1 and CDR2: LGHDT and YNNKEL (reference sequence). Germline trimming cut 0 bases from V and 1 base from J; bases unmatched to any gene: 6. CDR3 length: 17 amino acids.

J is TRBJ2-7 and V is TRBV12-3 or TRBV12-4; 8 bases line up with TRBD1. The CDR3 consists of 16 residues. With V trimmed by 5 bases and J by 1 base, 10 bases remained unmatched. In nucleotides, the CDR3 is TGTGCCAGCAGTGCGTCCGGGACAGGACCTTCCTACGAGCAGTACTTC. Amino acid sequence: CASSASGTGPSYEQYF.

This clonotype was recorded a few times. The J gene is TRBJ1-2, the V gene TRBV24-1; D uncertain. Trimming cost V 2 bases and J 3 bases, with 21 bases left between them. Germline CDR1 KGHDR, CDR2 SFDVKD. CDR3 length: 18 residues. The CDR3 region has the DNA TGTGCCACCAGTGATTCCCCACACCGGGTGGGGTACTACTATGGCTACACCTTC. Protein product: CATSDSPHRVGYYYGYTF.

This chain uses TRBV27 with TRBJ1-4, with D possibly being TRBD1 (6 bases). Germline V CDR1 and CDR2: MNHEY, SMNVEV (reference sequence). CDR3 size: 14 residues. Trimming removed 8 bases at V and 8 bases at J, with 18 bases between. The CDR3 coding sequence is TGTGCCAGCGGCTTTACAGGGATAGGGGAAAAACTGTTTTTT. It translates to CASGFTGIGEKLFF.

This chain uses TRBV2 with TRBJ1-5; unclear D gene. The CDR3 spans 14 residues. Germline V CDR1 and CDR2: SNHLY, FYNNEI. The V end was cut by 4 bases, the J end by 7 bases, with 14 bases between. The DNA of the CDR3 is TGTGCCAGCAGTGGGCCCGCCCCAGGACAGCCCCAGCATTTT. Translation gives CASSGPAPGQPQHF.

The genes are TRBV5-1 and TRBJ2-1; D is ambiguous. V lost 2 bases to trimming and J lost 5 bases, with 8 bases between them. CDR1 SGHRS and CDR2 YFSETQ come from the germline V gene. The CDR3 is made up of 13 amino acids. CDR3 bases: TGCGCCAGCAGCTTCAAAGAAAACAATGAGCAGTTCTTC. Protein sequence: CASSFKENNEQFF.

The CDR3 DNA sequence: TGTGCTAGTGGCCCGGGTTGGGGGGCGGTTTCACCCCTCCACTTT. It specifies CASGPGWGAVSPLHF. This sequence joins TRBV12-5 and TRBJ1-6, with a tentative D call TRBD1 (6 bases). Trimming left V 6 bases short and J 9 bases short, with 18 bases between. Germline V gene data show CDR1 as LGHNT and CDR2 as FRNRAP. The CDR3 runs to 15 residues.

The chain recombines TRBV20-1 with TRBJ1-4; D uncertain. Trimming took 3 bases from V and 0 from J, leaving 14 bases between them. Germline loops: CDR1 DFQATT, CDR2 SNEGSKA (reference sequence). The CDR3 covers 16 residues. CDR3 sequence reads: CSARSRTDATNEKLFF. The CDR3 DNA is TGCAGTGCTAGGAGTCGGACGGATGCAACTAATGAAAAACTGTTTTTT.

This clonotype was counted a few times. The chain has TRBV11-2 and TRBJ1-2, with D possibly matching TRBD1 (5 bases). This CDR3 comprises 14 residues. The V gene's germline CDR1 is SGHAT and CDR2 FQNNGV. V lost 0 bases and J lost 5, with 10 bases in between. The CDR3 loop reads CASSLEAGGYGYTF. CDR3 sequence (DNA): TGTGCCAGCAGCTTAGAGGCCGGGGGGTATGGCTACACCTTC. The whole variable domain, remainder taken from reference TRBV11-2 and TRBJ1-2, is EAGVAQSPRYKIIEKRQSVAFWCNPISGHATLYWYQQILGQGPKLLIQFQNNGVVDDSQLPKDRFSAERLKGVDSTLKIQPAKLEDSAVYLCASSLEAGGYGYTFGSGTRLTVV.

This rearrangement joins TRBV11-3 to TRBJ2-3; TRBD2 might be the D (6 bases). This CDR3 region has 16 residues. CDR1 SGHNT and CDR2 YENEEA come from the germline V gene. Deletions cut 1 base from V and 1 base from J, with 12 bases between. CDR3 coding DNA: TGTGCCAGCAGCTTAGTTATCGGGAGCGGCACAGATACGCAGTATTTT. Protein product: CASSLVIGSGTDTQYF.

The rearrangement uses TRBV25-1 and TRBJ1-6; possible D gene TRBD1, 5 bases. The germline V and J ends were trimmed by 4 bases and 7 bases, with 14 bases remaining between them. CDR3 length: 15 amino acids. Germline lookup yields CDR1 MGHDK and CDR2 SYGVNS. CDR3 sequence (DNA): TGTGCCAGCAGTGCCTTGGGACCGATCAATTCACCCCTCCACTTT. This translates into CASSALGPINSPLHF.

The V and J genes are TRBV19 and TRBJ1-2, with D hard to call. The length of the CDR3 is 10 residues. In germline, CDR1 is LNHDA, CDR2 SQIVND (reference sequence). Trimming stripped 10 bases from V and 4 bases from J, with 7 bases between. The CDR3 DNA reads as TGTGCCACCCAAAGCTATGGCTACACCTTC. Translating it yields CATQSYGYTF. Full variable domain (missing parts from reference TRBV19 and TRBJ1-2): DGGITQSPKYLFRKEGQNVTLSCEQNLNHDAMYWYRQDPGQGLRLIYYSQIVNDFQKGDIAEGYSVSREKKESFPLTVTSAQKNPTAFYLCATQSYGYTFGSGTRLTVV.